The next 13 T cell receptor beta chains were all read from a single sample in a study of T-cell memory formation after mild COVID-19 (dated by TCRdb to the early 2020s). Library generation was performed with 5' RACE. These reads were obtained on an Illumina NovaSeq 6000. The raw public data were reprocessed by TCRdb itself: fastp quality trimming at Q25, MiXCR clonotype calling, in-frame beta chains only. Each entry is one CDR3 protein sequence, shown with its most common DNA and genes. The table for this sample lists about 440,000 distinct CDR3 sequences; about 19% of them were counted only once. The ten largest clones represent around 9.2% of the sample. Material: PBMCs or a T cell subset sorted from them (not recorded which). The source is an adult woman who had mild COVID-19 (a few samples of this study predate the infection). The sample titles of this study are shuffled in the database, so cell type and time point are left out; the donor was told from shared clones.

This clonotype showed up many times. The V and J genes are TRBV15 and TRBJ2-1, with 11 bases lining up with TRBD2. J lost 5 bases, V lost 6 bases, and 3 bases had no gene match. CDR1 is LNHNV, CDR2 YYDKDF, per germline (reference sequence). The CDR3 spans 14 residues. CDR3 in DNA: TGTGCCACCAGGGGGACTAGCGGTCACAATGAGCAGTTCTTC. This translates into CATRGTSGHNEQFF.

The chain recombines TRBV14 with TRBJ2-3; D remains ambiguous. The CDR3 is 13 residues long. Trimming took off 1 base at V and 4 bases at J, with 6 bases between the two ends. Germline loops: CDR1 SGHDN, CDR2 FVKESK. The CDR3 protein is CASSQVPPDTQYF. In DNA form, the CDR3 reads TGTGCCAGCAGCCAAGTGCCCCCAGATACGCAGTATTTT. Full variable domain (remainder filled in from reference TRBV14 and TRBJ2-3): EAGVTQFPSHSVIEKGQTVTLRCDPISGHDNLYWYRRVMGKEIKFLLHFVKESKQDESGMPNNRFLAERTGGTYSTLKVQPAELEDSGVYFCASSQVPPDTQYFGPGTRLTVL.

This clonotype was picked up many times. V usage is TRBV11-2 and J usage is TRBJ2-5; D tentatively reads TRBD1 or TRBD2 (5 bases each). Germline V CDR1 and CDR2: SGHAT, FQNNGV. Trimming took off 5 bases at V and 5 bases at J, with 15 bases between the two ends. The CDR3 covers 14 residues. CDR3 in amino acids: CASSPGTPGETQYF. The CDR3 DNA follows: TGTGCCAGCAGCCCCGGGACCCCGGGCGAGACCCAGTACTTC.

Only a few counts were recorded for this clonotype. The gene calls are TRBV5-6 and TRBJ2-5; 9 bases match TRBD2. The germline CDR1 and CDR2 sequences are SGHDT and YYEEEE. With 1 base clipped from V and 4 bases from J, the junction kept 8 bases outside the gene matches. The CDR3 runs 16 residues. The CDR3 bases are TGTGCCAGCAGCTTGAACGTAGGACTAGCGCGAGAGACCCAGTACTTC. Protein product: CASSLNVGLARETQYF.

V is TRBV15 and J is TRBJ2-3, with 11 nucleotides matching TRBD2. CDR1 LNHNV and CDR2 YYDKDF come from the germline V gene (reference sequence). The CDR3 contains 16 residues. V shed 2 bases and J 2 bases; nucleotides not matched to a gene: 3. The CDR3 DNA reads TGTGCCACCAGCAGACGACTAGCGGGAAACACAGATACGCAGTATTTT. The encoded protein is CATSRRLAGNTDTQYF.

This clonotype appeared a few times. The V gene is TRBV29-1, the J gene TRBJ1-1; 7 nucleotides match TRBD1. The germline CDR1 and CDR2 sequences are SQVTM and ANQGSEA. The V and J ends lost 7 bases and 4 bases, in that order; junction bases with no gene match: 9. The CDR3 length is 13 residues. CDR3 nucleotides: TGCAGCGCCCTGGGAGGGGGCGTCACTGAAGCTTTCTTT. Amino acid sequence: CSALGGGVTEAFF.

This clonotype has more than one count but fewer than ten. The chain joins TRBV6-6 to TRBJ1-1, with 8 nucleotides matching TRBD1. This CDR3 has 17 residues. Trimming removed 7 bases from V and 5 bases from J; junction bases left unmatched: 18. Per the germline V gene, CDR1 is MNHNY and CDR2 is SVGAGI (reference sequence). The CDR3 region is CASTDQGAPRVRTEAFF. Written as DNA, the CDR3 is TGTGCCAGCACCGACCAGGGGGCCCCTCGGGTGAGGACTGAAGCTTTCTTT.

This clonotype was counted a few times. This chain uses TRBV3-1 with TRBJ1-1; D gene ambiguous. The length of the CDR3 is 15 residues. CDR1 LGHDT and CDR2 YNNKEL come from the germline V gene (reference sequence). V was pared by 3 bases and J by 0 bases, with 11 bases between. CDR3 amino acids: CASSQQASVNTEAFF. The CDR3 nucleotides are TGTGCCAGCAGCCAGCAGGCGTCCGTGAACACTGAAGCTTTCTTT.

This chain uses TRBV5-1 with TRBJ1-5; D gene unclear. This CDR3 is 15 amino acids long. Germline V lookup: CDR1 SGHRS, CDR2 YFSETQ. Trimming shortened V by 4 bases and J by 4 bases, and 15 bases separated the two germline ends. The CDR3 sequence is CASSESPDLNQPQHF. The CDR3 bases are TGCGCCAGCAGCGAGTCGCCAGATCTTAATCAGCCCCAGCATTTT. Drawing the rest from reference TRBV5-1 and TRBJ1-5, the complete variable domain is KAGVTQTPRYLIKTRGQQVTLSCSPISGHRSVSWYQQTPGQGLQFLFEYFSETQRNKGNFPGRFSGRQFSNSRSEMNVSTLELGDSALYLCASSESPDLNQPQHFGDGTRLSIL.

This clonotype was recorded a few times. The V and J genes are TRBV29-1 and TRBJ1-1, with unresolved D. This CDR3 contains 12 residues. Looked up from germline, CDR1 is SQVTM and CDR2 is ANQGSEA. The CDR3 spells CSARTVNTEAFF. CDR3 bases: TGCAGTGCTAGGACGGTGAACACTGAAGCTTTCTTT.

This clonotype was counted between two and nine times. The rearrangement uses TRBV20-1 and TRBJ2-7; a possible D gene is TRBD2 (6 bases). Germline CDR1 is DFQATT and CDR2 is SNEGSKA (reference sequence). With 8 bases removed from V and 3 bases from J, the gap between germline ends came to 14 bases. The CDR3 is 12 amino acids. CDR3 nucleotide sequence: TGCAGTCCCATTTCCGGGGGCTACGAGCAGTACTTC. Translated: CSPISGGYEQYF.

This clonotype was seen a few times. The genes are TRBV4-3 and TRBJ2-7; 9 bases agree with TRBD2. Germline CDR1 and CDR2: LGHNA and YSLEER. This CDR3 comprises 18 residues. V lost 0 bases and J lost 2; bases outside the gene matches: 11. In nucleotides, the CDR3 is TGCGCCAGCAGCCAAGATCAGGTAGCGGGAGTCGAAGCCTACGAGCAGTACTTC. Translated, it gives CASSQDQVAGVEAYEQYF.

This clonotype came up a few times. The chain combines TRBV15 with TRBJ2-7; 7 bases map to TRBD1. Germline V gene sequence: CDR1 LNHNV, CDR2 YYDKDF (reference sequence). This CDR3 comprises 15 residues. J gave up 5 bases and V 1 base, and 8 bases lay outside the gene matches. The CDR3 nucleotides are TGTGCCACCAGCAGAGCAAAGGGGGCGCGACACGAGCAGTACTTC. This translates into CATSRAKGARHEQYF.